The sample holds a few counts of the clone carrying this T cell receptor beta chain. The target antigen is unknown. The CDR3 consists of 13 residues. Trimming took 3 bases from V and 8 from J, leaving 11 bases between them. The record originates from a study of T-cell memory formation after mild COVID-19. The study's findings and limits: Cross-reactive memory seemingly joined, as some responding clones were found in pre-infection memory.

TCRdb re-derived calls from the 5' RACE reads in MiXCR, one entry per CDR3 protein. The sample has just over 350,000 distinct CDR3 sequences, roughly 14% seen once; the top ten hold under 25%. V gene TRBV12-3 or TRBV12-4 combines with J gene TRBJ2-1; TRBD2 is a possible D gene (6 bases). The TCR comes from a man aged 18 to 30 who had mild COVID-19 (a few samples of this study predate the infection). Cell type and time point are not known. The specimen was PBMCs or a T cell subset sorted from them (not recorded which). The CDR3 sequence is CASSFQGGDEQFF. The CDR3 nucleotides are TGTGCCAGCAGTTTCCAGGGAGGCGATGAGCAGTTCTTC.